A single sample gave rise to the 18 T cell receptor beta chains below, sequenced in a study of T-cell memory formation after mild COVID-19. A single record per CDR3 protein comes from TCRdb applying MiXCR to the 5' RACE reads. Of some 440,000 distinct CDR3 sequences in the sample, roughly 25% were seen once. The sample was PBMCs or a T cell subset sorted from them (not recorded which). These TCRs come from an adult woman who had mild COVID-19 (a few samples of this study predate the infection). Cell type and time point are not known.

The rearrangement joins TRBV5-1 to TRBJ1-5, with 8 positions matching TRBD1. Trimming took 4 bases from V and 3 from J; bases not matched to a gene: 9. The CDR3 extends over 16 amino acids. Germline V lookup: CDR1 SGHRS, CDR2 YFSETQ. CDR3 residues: CASSPGQGVVNQPQHF. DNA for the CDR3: TGCGCCAGCAGCCCCGGACAGGGTGTTGTCAATCAGCCCCAGCATTTT.

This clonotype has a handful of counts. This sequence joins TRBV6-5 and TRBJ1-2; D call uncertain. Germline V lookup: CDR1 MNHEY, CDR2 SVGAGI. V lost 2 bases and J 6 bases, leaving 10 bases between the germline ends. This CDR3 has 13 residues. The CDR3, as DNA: TGTGCCAGCAGTTACCAAGATGAGAATGGCTACACCTTC. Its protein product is CASSYQDENGYTF.

The CDR3, as DNA: TGCAGCGTAGTACAGGGGTCGGGAGGTGAAAAACTGTTTTTT. Protein: CSVVQGSGGEKLFF. The chain couples TRBV29-1 to TRBJ1-4; 7 nucleotides agree with TRBD1. Germline values: CDR1 SQVTM, CDR2 ANQGSEA. Trimming cost V 6 bases and J 7 bases; bases outside gene matches: 11. The CDR3 totals 14 residues.

The CDR3 region is CASSDPSMNTEAFF. Written as DNA, the CDR3 is TGTGCCAGCAGTGACCCCAGTATGAACACTGAAGCTTTCTTT. The gene calls are TRBV6-1 and TRBJ1-1; D call uncertain. Germline V gene lookup returns CDR1 MNHNS and CDR2 SASEGT. CDR3 length equals 14 residues. The V end was cut by 3 bases, the J end by 0 bases, with 8 bases between.

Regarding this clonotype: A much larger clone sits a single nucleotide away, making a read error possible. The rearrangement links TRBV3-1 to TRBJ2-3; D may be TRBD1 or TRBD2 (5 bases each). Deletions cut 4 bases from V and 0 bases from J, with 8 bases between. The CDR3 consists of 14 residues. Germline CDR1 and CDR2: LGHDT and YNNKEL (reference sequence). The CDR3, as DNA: TGTGCCAGCAGCCCCGAGGGGAGCACAGATACGCAGTATTTT. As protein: CASSPEGSTDTQYF.

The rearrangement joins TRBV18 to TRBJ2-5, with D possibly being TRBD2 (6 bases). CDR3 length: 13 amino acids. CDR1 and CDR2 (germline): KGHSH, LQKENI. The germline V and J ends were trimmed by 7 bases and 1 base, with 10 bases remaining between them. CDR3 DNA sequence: TGTGCCAGCTGCGGGACGGTCCAAGAGACCCAGTACTTC. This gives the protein CASCGTVQETQYF.

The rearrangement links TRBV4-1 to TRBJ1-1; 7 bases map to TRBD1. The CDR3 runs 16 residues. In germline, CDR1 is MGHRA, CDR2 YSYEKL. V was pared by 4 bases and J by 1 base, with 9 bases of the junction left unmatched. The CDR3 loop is CASSPRQGRQNTEAFF. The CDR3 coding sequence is TGCGCCAGCAGCCCCAGACAGGGACGCCAGAACACTGAAGCTTTCTTT.

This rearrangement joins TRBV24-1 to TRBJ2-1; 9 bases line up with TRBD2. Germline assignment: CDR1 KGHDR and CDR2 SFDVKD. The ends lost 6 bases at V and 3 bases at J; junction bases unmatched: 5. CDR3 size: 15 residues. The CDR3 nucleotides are TGTGCCACCAGTAGCCTAGCGGGGAACTACAATGAGCAGTTCTTC. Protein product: CATSSLAGNYNEQFF.

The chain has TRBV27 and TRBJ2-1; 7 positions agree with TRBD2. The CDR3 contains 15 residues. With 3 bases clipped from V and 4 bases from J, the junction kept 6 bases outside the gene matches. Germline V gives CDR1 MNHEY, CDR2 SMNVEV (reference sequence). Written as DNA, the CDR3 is TGTGCCAGCAGTTTCCGGGACTACACTTACAATGAGCAGTTCTTC. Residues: CASSFRDYTYNEQFF.

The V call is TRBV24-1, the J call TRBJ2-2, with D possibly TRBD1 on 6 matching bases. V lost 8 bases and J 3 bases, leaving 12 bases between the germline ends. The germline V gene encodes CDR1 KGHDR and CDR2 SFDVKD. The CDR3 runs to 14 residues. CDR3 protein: CATKAGVDTGELFF. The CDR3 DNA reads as TGTGCCACCAAGGCAGGGGTTGACACCGGGGAGCTGTTTTTT.

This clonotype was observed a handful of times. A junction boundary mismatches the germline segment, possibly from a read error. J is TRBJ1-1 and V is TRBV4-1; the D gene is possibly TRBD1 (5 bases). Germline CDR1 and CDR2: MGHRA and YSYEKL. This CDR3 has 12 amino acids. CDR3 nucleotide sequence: TGCGCCAGCAGCCACATGGGACGGGGCCGTTTATTT. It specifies CASSHMGRGRLF.

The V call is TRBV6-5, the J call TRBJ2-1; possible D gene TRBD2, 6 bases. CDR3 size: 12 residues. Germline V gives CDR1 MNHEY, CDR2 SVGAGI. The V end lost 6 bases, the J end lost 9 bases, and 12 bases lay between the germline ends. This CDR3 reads CASRSSGVEQFF. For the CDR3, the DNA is TGTGCCAGCAGGTCCTCGGGGGTTGAGCAGTTCTTC.

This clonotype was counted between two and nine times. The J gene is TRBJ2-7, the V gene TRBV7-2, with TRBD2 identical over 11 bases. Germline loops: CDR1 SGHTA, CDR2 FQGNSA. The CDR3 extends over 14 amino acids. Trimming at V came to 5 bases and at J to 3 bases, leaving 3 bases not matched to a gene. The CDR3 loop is CASSAGLAVYEQYF. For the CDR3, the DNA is TGTGCCAGCAGCGCGGGACTAGCGGTCTACGAGCAGTACTTC.

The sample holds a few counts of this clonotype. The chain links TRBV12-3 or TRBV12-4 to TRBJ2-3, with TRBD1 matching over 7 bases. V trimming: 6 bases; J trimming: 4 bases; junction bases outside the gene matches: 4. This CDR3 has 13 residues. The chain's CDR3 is CASSHRGPDTQYF. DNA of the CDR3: TGTGCCAGCAGCCACAGGGGCCCAGATACGCAGTATTTT.

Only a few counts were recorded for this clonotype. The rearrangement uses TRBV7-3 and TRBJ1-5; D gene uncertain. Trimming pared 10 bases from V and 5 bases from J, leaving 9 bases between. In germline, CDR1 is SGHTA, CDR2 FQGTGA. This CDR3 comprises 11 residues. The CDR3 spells CANNRDQPQHF. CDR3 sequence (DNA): TGTGCCAACAATCGAGATCAGCCCCAGCATTTT.

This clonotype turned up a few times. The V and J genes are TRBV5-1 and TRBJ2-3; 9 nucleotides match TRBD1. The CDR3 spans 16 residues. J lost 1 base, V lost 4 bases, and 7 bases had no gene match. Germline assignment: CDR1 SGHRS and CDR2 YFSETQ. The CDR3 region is CASSPDRTGGTDTQYF. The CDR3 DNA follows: TGCGCCAGCAGCCCCGACCGGACAGGGGGCACAGATACGCAGTATTTT.

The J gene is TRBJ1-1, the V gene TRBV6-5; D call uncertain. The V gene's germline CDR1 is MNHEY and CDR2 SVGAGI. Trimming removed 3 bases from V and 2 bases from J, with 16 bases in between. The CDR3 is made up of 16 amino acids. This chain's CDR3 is CASSYATLRKNTEAFF. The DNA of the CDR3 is TGTGCCAGCAGTTATGCCACTCTGCGGAAAAACACTGAAGCTTTCTTT.

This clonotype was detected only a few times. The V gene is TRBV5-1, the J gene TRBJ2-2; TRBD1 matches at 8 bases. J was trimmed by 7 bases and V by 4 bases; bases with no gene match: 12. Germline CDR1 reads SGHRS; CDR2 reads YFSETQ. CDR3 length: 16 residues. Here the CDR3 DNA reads TGCGCCAGCAGCCACTCACCGACAGGGGCGGTCGGGGAGCTGTTTTTT. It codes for CASSHSPTGAVGELFF.